These 4 T cell receptor beta chains originate from one sample sequenced in a study of blood T cell repertoires in COVID-19. The method was immunoSEQ multiplex PCR; TCRdb's version includes in-frame clones alone and lacks a portion of them. The sample consists of just over 300,000 clones, around nine tenths of them appearing once. The specimen sequenced was peripheral blood. Source of these receptors: a woman aged 25 to 39 with COVID-19, enrolled during active disease.

This chain joins TRBV3-1 (or the pseudogene TRBV3-2) and TRBJ2-5; 8 positions agree with TRBD1. Germline V gene sequence: CDR1 LGHDT, CDR2 YNNKEL (reference sequence). The CDR3 extends over 15 amino acids. Losses at the gene ends were 1 base for V and 5 bases for J; bases not matched to a gene: 6. The CDR3: CASSQGNRGSETQYF. The CDR3 bases are TGTGCCAGCAGCCAAGGCAACAGGGGGTCCGAGACCCAGTACTTC.

The chain couples TRBV6-5 to TRBJ1-1; D is unclear. Germline loops: CDR1 MNHEY, CDR2 SVGAGI. There are 16 residues in the CDR3. Deletions cut 4 bases from V and 2 bases from J, with 17 bases between. The CDR3: CASSFNPQRVNTEAFF. CDR3 DNA sequence: TGTGCCAGCAGTTTTAACCCCCAGAGGGTAAACACTGAAGCTTTCTTT.

The genes are TRBV27 and TRBJ1-2, with unresolved D. The V end lost 6 bases, the J end lost 1 base, and 15 bases lay between the germline ends. CDR1 is MNHEY, CDR2 SMNVEV, per germline (reference sequence). The CDR3 length is 15 residues. The CDR3 nucleotides are TGTGCCAGCAGCTCCACGCACTTTGGTAACTATGGCTACACCTTC. Encoded protein: CASSSTHFGNYGYTF.

The rearrangement links TRBV19 to TRBJ2-4, with TRBD2 matching 7 bases. The CDR3 is 14 amino acids. The V and J ends lost 6 bases and 1 base, in that order; junction bases with no gene match: 3. From germline, CDR1 is LNHDA and CDR2 SQIVND (reference sequence). The CDR3 spells CASRSRGAKNIQYF. In nucleotides, the CDR3 is TGTGCCAGTAGATCGCGGGGGGCCAAAAACATTCAGTACTTC.